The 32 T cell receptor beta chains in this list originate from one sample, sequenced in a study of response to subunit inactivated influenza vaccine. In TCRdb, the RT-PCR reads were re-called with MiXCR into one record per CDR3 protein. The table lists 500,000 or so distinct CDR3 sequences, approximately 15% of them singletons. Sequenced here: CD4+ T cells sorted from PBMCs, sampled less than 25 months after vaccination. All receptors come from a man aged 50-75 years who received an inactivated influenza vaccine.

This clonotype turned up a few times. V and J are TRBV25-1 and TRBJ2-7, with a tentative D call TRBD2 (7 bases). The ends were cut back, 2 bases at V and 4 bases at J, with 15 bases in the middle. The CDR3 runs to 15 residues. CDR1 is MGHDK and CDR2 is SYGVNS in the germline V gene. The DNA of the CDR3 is TGTGCCAGCAGTGAACACGGCAGGGGAGGGTACGAGCAGTACTTC. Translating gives CASSEHGRGGYEQYF.

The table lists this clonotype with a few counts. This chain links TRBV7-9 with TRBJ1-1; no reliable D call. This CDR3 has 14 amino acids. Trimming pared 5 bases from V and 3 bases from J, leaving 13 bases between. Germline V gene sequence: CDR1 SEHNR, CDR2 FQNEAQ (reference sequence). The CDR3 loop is CASSPRRRYTEAFF. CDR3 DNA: TGTGCCAGCAGCCCTAGGAGACGGTACACTGAAGCTTTCTTT.

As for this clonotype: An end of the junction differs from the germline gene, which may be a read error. The CDR3 spells CASSPGTGANRPQHF. The CDR3 nucleotides read TGTGCCAGCAGCCCCGGAACAGGGGCAAATCGGCCCCAGCATTTT. The chain links TRBV7-8 to TRBJ1-5; TRBD1 matches 7 bases. The germline gives CDR1 SGHVS, CDR2 FQNEAQ. CDR3 length: 15 residues. Filled out from reference TRBV7-8 and TRBJ1-5, the complete variable domain reads GAGVSQSPRYKVAKRGQDVALRCDPISGHVSLFWYQQALGQGPEFLTYFQNEAQLDKSGLPSDRFFAERPEGSVSTLKIQRTQQEDSAVYLCASSPGTGANRPQHFGDGTRLSIL.

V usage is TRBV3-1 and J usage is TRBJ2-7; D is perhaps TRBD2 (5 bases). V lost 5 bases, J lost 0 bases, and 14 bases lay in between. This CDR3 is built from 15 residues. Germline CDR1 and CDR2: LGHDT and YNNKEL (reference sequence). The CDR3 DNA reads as TGTGCCAGCAGCTACAGCGGACTGAACTCCTACGAGCAGTACTTC. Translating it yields CASSYSGLNSYEQYF.

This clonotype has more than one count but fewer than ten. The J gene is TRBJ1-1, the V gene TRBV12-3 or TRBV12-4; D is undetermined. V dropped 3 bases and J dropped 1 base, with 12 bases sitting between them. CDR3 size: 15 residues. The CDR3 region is CASSFGLGKNTEAFF. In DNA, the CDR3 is TGTGCCAGCAGTTTTGGGCTGGGCAAGAACACTGAAGCTTTCTTT.

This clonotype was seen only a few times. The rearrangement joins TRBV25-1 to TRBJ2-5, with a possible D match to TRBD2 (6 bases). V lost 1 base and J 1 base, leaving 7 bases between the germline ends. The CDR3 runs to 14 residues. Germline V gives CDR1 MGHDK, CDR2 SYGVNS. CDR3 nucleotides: TGTGCCAGCAGTGAATCGGGAGCCCAAGAGACCCAGTACTTC. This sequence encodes CASSESGAQETQYF.

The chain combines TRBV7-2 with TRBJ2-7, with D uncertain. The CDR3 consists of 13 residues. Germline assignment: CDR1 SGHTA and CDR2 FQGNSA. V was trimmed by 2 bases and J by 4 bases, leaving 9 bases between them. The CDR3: CASSLNKLYEQYF. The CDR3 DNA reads TGTGCCAGCAGCTTAAATAAACTTTACGAGCAGTACTTC.

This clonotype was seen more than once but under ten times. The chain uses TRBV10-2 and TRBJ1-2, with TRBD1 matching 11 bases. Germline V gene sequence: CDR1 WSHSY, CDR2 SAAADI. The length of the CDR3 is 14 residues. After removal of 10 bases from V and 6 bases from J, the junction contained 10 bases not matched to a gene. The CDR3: CATHRGQGGNGYTF. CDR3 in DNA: TGCGCCACACATCGGGGACAGGGGGGCAATGGCTACACCTTC.

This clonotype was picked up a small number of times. CDR3 bases: TGCAGTGCAGAGGGGGGCTCCACCGGGGAGCTGTTTTTT. Protein sequence: CSAEGGSTGELFF. The V gene is TRBV20-1, the J gene TRBJ2-2, with D perhaps assigned TRBD1 or TRBD2 (6 bases each). The V end was cut by 6 bases, the J end by 4 bases, with 12 bases between. Germline V gene sequence: CDR1 DFQATT, CDR2 SNEGSKA (reference sequence). The length of the CDR3 is 13 residues.

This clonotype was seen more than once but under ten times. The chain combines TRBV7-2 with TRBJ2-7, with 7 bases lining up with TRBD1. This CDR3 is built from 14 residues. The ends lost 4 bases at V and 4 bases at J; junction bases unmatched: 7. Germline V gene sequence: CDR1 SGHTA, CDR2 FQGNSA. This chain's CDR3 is CASSSNRDSYEQYF. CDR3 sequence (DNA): TGTGCCAGCAGCTCAAACCGGGACAGTTACGAGCAGTACTTC.

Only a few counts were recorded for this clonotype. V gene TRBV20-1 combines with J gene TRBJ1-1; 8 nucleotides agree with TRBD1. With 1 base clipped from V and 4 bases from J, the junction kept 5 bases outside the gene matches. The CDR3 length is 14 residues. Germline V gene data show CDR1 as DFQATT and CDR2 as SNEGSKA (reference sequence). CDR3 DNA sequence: TGCAGTGCTAGAGCCGGACAGGGTGTCACTGAAGCTTTCTTT. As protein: CSARAGQGVTEAFF.

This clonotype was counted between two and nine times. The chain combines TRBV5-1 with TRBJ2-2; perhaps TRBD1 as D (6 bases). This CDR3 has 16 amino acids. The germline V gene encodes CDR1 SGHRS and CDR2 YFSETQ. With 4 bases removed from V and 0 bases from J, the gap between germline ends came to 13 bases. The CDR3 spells CASSVVDRPNTGELFF. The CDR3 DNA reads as TGCGCCAGCAGCGTAGTGGACAGACCGAACACCGGGGAGCTGTTTTTT.

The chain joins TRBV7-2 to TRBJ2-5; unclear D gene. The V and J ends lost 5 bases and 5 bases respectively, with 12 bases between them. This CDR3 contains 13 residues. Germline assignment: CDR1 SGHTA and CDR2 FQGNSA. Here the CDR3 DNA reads TGTGCCAGCAGCCAATTTAGCTTTGAGACCCAGTACTTC. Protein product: CASSQFSFETQYF.

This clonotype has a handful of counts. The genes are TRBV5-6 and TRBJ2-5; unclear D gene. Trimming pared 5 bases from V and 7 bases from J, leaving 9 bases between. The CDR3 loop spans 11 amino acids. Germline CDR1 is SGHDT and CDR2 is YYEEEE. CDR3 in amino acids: CASSSARTQYF. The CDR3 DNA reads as TGTGCCAGCAGTTCTGCTCGGACCCAGTACTTC. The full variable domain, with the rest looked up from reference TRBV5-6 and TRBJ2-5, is DAGVTQSPTHLIKTRGQQVTLRCSPKSGHDTVSWYQQALGQGPQFIFQYYEEEERQRGNFPDRFSGHQFPNYSSELNVNALLLGDSALYLCASSSARTQYFGPGTRLLVL.

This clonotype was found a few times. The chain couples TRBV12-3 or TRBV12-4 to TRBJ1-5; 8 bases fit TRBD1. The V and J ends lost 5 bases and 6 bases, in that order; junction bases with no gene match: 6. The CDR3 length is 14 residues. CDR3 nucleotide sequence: TGTGCCAGCAGTAACAGACAGGGGAGTCAGCCCCAGCATTTT. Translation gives CASSNRQGSQPQHF.

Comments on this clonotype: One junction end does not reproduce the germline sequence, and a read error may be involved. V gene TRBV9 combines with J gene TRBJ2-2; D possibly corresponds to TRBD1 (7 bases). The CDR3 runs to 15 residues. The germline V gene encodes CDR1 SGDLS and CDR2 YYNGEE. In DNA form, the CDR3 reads TGTGCCAGCAGCGTAGCCACAGGGGCCACCGGGGGGCTGTTTTTT. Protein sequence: CASSVATGATGGLFF. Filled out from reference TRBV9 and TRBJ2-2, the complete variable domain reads DSGVTQTPKHLITATGQRVTLRCSPRSGDLSVYWYQQSLDQGLQFLIQYYNGEERAKGNILERFSAQQFPDLHSELNLSSLELGDSALYFCASSVATGATGGLFFGEGSRLTVL.

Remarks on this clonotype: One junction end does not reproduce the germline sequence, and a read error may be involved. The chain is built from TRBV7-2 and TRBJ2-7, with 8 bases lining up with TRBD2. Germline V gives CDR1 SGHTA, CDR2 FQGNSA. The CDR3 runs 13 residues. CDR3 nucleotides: TGTGCCAGCAGCTTAGGCTTGCTTAGCGGGACCTTCTTC. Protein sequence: CASSLGLLSGTFF. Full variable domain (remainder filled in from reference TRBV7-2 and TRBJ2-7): GAGVSQSPSNKVTEKGKDVELRCDPISGHTALYWYRQSLGQGLEFLIYFQGNSAPDKSGLPSDRFSAERTGGSVSTLTIQRTQQEDSAVYLCASSLGLLSGTFFGPGTRLTVT.

CDR3 coding DNA: TGTGCCATCAGTGAAGGGGTAACGAACACTGAAGCTTTCTTT. Amino acid sequence: CAISEGVTNTEAFF. V gene TRBV10-3 combines with J gene TRBJ1-1, with D possibly TRBD1 on 5 matching bases. This CDR3 is built from 14 residues. Germline CDR1 ENHRY, CDR2 SYGVKD. V dropped 3 bases and J dropped 1 base, with 9 bases sitting between them.

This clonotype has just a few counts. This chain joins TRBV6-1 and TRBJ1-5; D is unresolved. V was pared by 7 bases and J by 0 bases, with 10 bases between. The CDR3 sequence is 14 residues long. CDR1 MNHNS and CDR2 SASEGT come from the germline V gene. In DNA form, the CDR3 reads TGTGCCAGCAAGGTCCACTATAGCAATCAGCCCCAGCATTTT. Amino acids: CASKVHYSNQPQHF.

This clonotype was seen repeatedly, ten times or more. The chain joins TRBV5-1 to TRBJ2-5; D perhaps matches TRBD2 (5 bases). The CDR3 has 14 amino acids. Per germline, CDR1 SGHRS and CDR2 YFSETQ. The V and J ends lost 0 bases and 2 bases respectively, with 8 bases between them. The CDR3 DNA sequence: TGCGCCAGCAGCTTGGCCGGGGTTCAAGAGACCCAGTACTTC. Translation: CASSLAGVQETQYF.

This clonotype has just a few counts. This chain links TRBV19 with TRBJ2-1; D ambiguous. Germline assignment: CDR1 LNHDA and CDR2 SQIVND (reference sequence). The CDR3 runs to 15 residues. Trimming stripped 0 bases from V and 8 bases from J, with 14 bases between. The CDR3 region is CASSIDSRRVYEQFF. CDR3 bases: TGTGCCAGTAGTATAGACTCGCGTAGGGTGTATGAGCAGTTCTTC.

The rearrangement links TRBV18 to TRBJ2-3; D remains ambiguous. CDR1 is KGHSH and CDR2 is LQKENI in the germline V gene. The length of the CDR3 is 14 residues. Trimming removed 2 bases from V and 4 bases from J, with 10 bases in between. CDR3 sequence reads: CASSPADGSDTQYF. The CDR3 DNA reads TGTGCCAGCTCACCAGCAGACGGGTCAGATACGCAGTATTTT.

CDR3 protein: CASSQDVAGGPNEQFF. The CDR3 nucleotides read TGTGCCAGCAGCCAAGATGTAGCGGGGGGGCCCAATGAGCAGTTCTTC. This chain links TRBV4-2 with TRBJ2-1; 11 bases agree with TRBD2. This CDR3 comprises 16 residues. V lost 0 bases to trimming and J lost 6 bases; unmatched junction nucleotides: 4. CDR1 and CDR2 from the germline V gene are LGHNA and YNFKEQ.

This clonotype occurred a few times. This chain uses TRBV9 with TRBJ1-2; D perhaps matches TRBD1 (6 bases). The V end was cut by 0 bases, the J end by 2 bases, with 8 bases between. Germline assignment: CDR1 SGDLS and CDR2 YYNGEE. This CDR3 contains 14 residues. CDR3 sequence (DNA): TGTGCCAGCAGCGTAGCAGGGGCGAACTATGGCTACACCTTC. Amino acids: CASSVAGANYGYTF.

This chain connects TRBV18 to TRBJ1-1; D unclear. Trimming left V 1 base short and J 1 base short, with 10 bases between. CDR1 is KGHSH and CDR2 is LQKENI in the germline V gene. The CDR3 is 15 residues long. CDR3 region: CASSPLARPNTEAFF. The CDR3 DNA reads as TGTGCCAGCTCACCACTAGCCAGACCGAACACTGAAGCTTTCTTT.

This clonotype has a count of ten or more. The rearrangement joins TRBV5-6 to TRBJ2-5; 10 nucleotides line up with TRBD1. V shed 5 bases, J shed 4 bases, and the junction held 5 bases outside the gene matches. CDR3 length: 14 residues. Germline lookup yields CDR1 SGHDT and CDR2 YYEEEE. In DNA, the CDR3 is TGTGCCAGCAGGCGCCGGGACAGGGGAGAGACCCAGTACTTC. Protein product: CASRRRDRGETQYF.

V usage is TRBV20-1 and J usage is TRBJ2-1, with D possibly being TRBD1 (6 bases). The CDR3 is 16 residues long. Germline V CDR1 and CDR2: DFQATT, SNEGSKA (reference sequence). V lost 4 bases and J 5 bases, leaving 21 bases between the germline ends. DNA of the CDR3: TGCAGTGCTATCTTACCTGGAAGGACAGCAGACAATGAGCAGTTCTTC. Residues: CSAILPGRTADNEQFF.

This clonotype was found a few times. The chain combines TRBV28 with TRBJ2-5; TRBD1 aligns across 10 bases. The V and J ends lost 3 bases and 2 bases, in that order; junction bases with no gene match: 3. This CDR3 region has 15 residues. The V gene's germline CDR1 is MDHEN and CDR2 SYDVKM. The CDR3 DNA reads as TGTGCCAGCAGTTTCGGGACAGGGGAACAAGAGACCCAGTACTTC. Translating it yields CASSFGTGEQETQYF.

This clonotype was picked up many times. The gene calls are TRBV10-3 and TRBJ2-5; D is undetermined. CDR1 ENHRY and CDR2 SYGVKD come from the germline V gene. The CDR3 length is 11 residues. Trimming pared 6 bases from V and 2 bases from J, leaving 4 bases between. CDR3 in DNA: TGTGCCATCAGGGGACAAGAGACCCAGTACTTC. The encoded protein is CAIRGQETQYF.

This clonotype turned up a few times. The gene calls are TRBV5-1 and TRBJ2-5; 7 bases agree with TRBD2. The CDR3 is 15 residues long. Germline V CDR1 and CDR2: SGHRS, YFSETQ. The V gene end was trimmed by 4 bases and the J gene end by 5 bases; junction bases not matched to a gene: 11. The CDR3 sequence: CASSGAASGFETQYF. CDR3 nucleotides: TGCGCCAGCAGCGGGGCCGCTAGCGGTTTTGAGACCCAGTACTTC.

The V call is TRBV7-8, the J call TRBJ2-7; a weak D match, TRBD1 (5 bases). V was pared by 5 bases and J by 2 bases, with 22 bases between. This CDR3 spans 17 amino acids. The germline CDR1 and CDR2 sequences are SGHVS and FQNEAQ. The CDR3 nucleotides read TGTGCCAGCAGCCCTAGGGGCGCCAGCAGGGCTACCTACGAGCAGTACTTC. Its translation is CASSPRGASRATYEQYF.

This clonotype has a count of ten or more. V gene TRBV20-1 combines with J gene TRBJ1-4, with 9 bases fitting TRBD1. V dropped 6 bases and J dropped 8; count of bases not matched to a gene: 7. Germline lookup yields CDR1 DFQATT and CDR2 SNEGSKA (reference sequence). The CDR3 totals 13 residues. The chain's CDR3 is CSANRGREEKLFF. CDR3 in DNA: TGCAGTGCCAACAGGGGGCGAGAGGAAAAACTGTTTTTT.